This entry concerns a single TCR beta chain. These data are taken from a study of blood T cell repertoires in COVID-19. The wider study: The United States, Italy and Spain were the sources of the acute and convalescent COVID-19 samples. Sources were T cells, B-cell-depleted T cells, or PBMCs; the material itself was cDNA or gDNA.

Authors' processing steps: It was from reference gene primer amplification that nucleated cell counts were estimated. This table comes from immunoSEQ multiplex PCR, and its TCRdb copy is limited to in-frame clones, with some not included. That table furnishes V, J and clone size, whereas the DNA furnished D and trimming. The sample contains 210,000 or so clones, approximately 81% of which appear only once. Germline lookup yields CDR1 SGHAT and CDR2 FQNNGV. V was trimmed by 0 bases and J by 2 bases, leaving 5 bases between them. The CDR3 has 14 amino acids. The sequence derives from an elderly woman with acute or convalescent COVID-19. J is TRBJ1-3 and V is TRBV11-2; D remains ambiguous. The sequenced material came from peripheral blood. CDR3 in DNA: TGTGCCAGCAGCTTAGAGAGGACTGGAAACACCATATATTTT. Translation: CASSLERTGNTIYF.